The 20 T cell receptor beta chains in this list originate from one sample, sequenced in a study of blood T cell repertoires in COVID-19. Repertoires were generated with immunoSEQ multiplex PCR, while TCRdb's copy carries only in-frame clones and drops some. The sample lists about 180,000 clones; 83% were seen once. The source material was peripheral blood. The receptors stem from a human donor in a cohort sampled during active COVID-19.

This clone was counted once. V gene TRBV5-4 combines with J gene TRBJ1-2, with D hard to call. Per the germline V gene, CDR1 is SGHNT and CDR2 is YYREEE (reference sequence). Trimming stripped 0 bases from V and 0 bases from J, with 15 bases between. The CDR3 totals 17 residues. The CDR3 DNA reads as TGTGCCAGCAGCTTGGGCGGGAAGGTTTTAGCTAACTATGGCTACACCTTC. It specifies CASSLGGKVLANYGYTF.

J is TRBJ2-1 and V is TRBV7-2, with D possibly TRBD2 on 6 matching bases. Trimming removed 0 bases from V and 10 bases from J, with 13 bases in between. The CDR3 is 14 residues long. Germline assignment: CDR1 SGHTA and CDR2 FQGNSA. CDR3 region: CASSLADYYREQFF. For the CDR3, the DNA is TGTGCCAGCAGCTTAGCGGACTACTACCGGGAGCAGTTCTTC.

The chain carries TRBV6-1 and TRBJ1-1; 7 bases line up with TRBD1. Trimming took 2 bases from V and 8 from J; bases not matched to a gene: 5. The CDR3 is 13 residues long. Germline values: CDR1 MNHNS, CDR2 SASEGT. CDR3 amino acids: CASSEHRGQEAFF. The CDR3 bases are TGTGCCAGCAGTGAACACAGGGGTCAAGAAGCTTTCTTT.

This clone has only a few counts. The junction does not match germline at one end; this may be a read error. J is TRBJ2-7 and V is TRBV7-7; 8 positions match TRBD2. Germline V gene lookup returns CDR1 SSHAT and CDR2 FNYEAQ (reference sequence). The CDR3 covers 15 residues. This CDR3 is CASSPGLAKHYEQYF. CDR3 DNA sequence: TGTGCTAGCAGCCCCGGACTAGCTAAACACTACGAGCAGTACTTC.

V and J are TRBV6-5 and TRBJ1-1; TRBD1 matches 10 bases. The CDR3 spans 16 residues. Trimming removed 2 bases from V and 5 bases from J; junction bases left unmatched: 8. CDR1 and CDR2 (germline): MNHEY, SVGAGI. As DNA, the CDR3 is TGTGCCAGCAGTTACGCTCCGGGACAGGGGAAGACTGAAGCTTTCTTT. This sequence encodes CASSYAPGQGKTEAFF.

This chain links TRBV5-1 with TRBJ1-5; a weak D match, TRBD1 (6 bases). The CDR3 is made up of 15 amino acids. V shed 4 bases and J shed 2 bases, with 13 bases lying between them. Germline V gives CDR1 SGHRS, CDR2 YFSETQ. Here the CDR3 DNA reads TGCGCCAGCAGCCCGCTGACAGGAGGCAATCAGCCCCAGCATTTT. Translated: CASSPLTGGNQPQHF.

The chain is built from TRBV5-3 and TRBJ2-7; 7 bases fit TRBD2. TRBV5-3 is classed as an ORF, of uncertain function. The CDR3 is made up of 14 amino acids. With V trimmed by 6 bases and J by 3 bases, 9 bases remained unmatched. Here the CDR3 DNA reads TGTGCCAGAACCCGGCCGGCGGGGGACTACGAGCAGTACTTC. Translated, it gives CARTRPAGDYEQYF.

This clone was seen more than once but under ten times. The V and J genes are TRBV29-1 and TRBJ1-1, with a possible D match to TRBD1 (5 bases). V gave up 4 bases and J gave up 8 bases, with 17 bases separating them. The V gene's germline CDR1 is SQVTM and CDR2 ANQGSEA. This CDR3 is 13 amino acids long. The CDR3 loop is CSVVLGGRGEAFF. For the CDR3, the DNA is TGCAGCGTTGTGTTGGGGGGTCGAGGCGAAGCTTTCTTT.

The J gene is TRBJ2-3, the V gene TRBV2; TRBD2 agrees at 7 bases. V gave up 6 bases and J gave up 3 bases; unmatched junction bases: 6. This CDR3 is 14 amino acids long. CDR1 and CDR2 from the germline V gene are SNHLY and FYNNEI. The CDR3 sequence is CASSRLADTDTQYF. DNA for the CDR3: TGTGCCAGCAGCCGGCTAGCGGATACAGATACGCAGTATTTT.

This chain links TRBV6-5 with TRBJ1-1; D remains unclear. The length of the CDR3 is 14 residues. Germline CDR1 is MNHEY and CDR2 is SVGAGI. V gave up 7 bases and J gave up 0 bases, with 12 bases separating them. CDR3 in DNA: TGTGCCAGCACCATTTCCGGGGTGAACACTGAAGCTTTCTTT. This encodes CASTISGVNTEAFF.

CDR3: CASSLVASGGNQPQHF. CDR3 sequence (DNA): TGTGCCAGCAGCTTAGTAGCCAGTGGAGGTAATCAGCCCCAGCATTTT. This chain links TRBV7-6 with TRBJ1-5, with D unresolved. This CDR3 is 16 amino acids long. The ends were cut back, 1 base at V and 4 bases at J, with 14 bases in the middle. Germline lookup yields CDR1 SGHVS and CDR2 FNYEAQ.

The CDR3 DNA reads as TGTGCCAGCAGTTACGTTTCGGACACTGAAGCTTTCTTT. The encoded protein is CASSYVSDTEAFF. The chain recombines TRBV6-5 with TRBJ1-1; D gene unclear. The germline CDR1 and CDR2 sequences are MNHEY and SVGAGI. The CDR3 has 13 residues. The V end lost 2 bases, the J end lost 3 bases, and 7 bases lay between the germline ends.

The genes are TRBV10-3 and TRBJ2-1; 10 bases agree with TRBD1. CDR1 and CDR2 from the germline V gene are ENHRY and SYGVKD. The CDR3 runs 15 residues. V shed 6 bases and J 5 bases; nucleotides not matched to a gene: 7. The CDR3 loop reads CAIRLTGGAHNEQFF. The CDR3 DNA follows: TGTGCCATCAGGCTGACAGGGGGCGCTCACAATGAGCAGTTCTTC.

This clone has more than one count but fewer than ten. The rearrangement joins TRBV19 to TRBJ1-5; D is undetermined. The V end was cut by 5 bases, the J end by 10 bases, with 15 bases between. CDR1 and CDR2 (germline): LNHDA, SQIVND (reference sequence). There are 13 residues in the CDR3. DNA for the CDR3: TGTGCCAGTAGTCCCGGGTGGCCGCTCCCCCAGCATTTT. This codes for CASSPGWPLPQHF.

This rearrangement joins TRBV5-6 to TRBJ2-7; D may be TRBD2 (5 bases). Trimming took 4 bases from V and 7 from J, leaving 12 bases between them. The germline V gene encodes CDR1 SGHDT and CDR2 YYEEEE. The CDR3 is made up of 12 amino acids. CDR3 sequence reads: CASSLLPGEQYF. The CDR3 coding sequence is TGTGCCAGCAGCCTACTCCCGGGGGAGCAGTACTTC.

The V call is TRBV19, the J call TRBJ1-1; D ambiguous. Trimming stripped 1 base from V and 1 base from J, with 4 bases between. Germline V lookup: CDR1 LNHDA, CDR2 SQIVND (reference sequence). The length of the CDR3 is 13 residues. In nucleotides, the CDR3 is TGTGCCAGTAGTATAGGAGGGAACACTGAAGCTTTCTTT. Translating it yields CASSIGGNTEAFF. Looking up the rest from reference TRBV19 and TRBJ1-1 gives the full variable domain: DGGITQSPKYLFRKEGQNVTLSCEQNLNHDAMYWYRQDPGQGLRLIYYSQIVNDFQKGDIAEGYSVSREKKESFPLTVTSAQKNPTAFYLCASSIGGNTEAFFGQGTRLTVV.

CDR3 coding DNA: TGTGCCAGCAGCTTAACAGGGGGCCCATTGGAGCAGTTCTTC. This codes for CASSLTGGPLEQFF. The chain carries TRBV7-2 and TRBJ2-1; TRBD1 agrees at 9 bases. The V segment lost 2 bases and the J segment 10 bases; nucleotides outside the gene matches: 6. The CDR3 has 14 amino acids. In germline, CDR1 is SGHTA, CDR2 FQGNSA.

This clone was counted a single time. The genes are TRBV21-1 and TRBJ2-7; no check of the table's D call, TRBD2, against the DNA was made. TRBV21-1 is given as a pseudogene. The CDR3 is 15 amino acids. This chain's CDR3 is CASRKGPAGGPEQYF. The CDR3 nucleotides read TGTGCCAGCAGGAAAGGCCCAGCGGGAGGGCCTGAGCAGTACTTC.

V is TRBV27 and J is TRBJ1-2; TRBD1 matches at 10 bases. CDR1 is MNHEY and CDR2 is SMNVEV in the germline V gene (reference sequence). Trimming at V came to 4 bases and at J to 3 bases, leaving 5 bases not matched to a gene. CDR3 size: 15 residues. The CDR3 DNA sequence: TGTGCCAGCAGTTCCCCGGACAGGGGGGACTATGGCTACACCTTC. As protein: CASSSPDRGDYGYTF.

The CDR3 DNA sequence: TGCGCCAGCAGCGGGCAGGGGGCGTCCGGGGAGCTGTTTTTT. It is translated as CASSGQGASGELFF. The chain carries TRBV5-1 and TRBJ2-2, with TRBD1 matching over 8 bases. The J segment lost 6 bases and the V segment lost 4 bases, leaving 5 bases of the junction unmatched. CDR3 length: 14 residues. Germline-derived CDR1 and CDR2 are SGHRS and YFSETQ.